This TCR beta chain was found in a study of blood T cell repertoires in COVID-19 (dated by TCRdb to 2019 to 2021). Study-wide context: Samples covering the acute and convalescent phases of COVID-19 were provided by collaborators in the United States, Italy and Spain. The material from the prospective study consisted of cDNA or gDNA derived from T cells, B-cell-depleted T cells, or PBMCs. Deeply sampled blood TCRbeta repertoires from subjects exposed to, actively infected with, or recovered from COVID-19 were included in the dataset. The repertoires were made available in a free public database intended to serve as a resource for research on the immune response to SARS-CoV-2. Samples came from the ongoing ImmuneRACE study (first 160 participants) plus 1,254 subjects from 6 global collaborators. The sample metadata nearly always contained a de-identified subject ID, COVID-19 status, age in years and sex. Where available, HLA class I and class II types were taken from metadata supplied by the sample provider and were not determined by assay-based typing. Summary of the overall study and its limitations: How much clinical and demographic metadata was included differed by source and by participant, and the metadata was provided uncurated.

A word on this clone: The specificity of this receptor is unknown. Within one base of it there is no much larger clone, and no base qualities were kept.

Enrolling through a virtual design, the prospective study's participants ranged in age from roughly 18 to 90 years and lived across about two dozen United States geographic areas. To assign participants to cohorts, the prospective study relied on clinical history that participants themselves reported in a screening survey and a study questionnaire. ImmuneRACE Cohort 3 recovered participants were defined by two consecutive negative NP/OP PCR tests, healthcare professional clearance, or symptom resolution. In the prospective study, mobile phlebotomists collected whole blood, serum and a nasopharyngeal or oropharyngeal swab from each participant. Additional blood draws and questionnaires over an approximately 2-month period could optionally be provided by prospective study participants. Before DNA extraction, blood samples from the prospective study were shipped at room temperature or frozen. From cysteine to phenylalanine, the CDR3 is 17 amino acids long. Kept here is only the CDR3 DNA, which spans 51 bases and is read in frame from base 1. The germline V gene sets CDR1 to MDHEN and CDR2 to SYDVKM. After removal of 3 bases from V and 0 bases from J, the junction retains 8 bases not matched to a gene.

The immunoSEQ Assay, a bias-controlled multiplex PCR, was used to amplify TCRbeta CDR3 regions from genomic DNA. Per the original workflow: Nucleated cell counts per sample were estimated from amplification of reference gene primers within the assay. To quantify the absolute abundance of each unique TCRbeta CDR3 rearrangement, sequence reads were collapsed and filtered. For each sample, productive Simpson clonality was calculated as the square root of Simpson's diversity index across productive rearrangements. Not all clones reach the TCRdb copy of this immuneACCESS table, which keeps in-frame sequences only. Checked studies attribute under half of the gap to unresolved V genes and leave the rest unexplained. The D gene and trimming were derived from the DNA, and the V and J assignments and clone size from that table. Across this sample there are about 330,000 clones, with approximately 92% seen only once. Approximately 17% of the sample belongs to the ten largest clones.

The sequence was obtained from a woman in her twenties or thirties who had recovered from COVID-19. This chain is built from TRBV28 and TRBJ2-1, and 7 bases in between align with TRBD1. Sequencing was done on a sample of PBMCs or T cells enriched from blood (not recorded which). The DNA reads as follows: TGTGCCAGCAGTTTGGGCCTGGGACAGTACTCCTACAATGAGCAGTTCTTC. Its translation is CASSLGLGQYSYNEQFF.